A single sample is the source of the 9 T cell receptor beta chains below, sequenced in a study of blood T cell repertoires in COVID-19. Sequencing was performed with immunoSEQ multiplex PCR; in TCRdb, only in-frame clones are kept and a portion is missing. This table holds fewer than 300,000 clones, about 90% found once. Specimen: peripheral blood. The receptor set was obtained from a middle-aged woman who had recovered from COVID-19.

Written as DNA, the CDR3 is TGTGCCAGCAGTGACCGGGCAGGGGGTTTGAATGAGCAGTTCTTC. Amino acid sequence: CASSDRAGGLNEQFF. The rearrangement uses TRBV6-1 and TRBJ2-1; 7 nucleotides line up with TRBD1. Per germline, CDR1 MNHNS and CDR2 SASEGT. The CDR3 length is 15 residues. J lost 7 bases, V lost 3 bases, and 9 bases had no gene match.

V gene TRBV9 combines with J gene TRBJ1-2; the D gene is possibly TRBD1 (6 bases). From germline, CDR1 is SGDLS and CDR2 YYNGEE. The CDR3 is made up of 17 amino acids. The V gene lost 4 bases and the J gene lost 4 bases, with 23 bases spanning the gap. CDR3 amino acids: CASSIGPSESRGYGYTF. The CDR3 DNA reads TGTGCCAGCAGCATAGGCCCCTCGGAGAGCAGGGGCTATGGCTACACCTTC.

The V gene is TRBV11-2, the J gene TRBJ2-1, with 9 bases lining up with TRBD1. The V segment lost 4 bases and the J segment 3 bases; nucleotides outside the gene matches: 4. Germline-derived CDR1 and CDR2 are SGHAT and FQNNGV. This CDR3 spans 15 amino acids. CDR3 coding DNA: TGTGCCAGCAGCTCCCGGACAGGGGTCTACAATGAGCAGTTCTTC. The encoded protein is CASSSRTGVYNEQFF. Together with reference TRBV11-2 and TRBJ2-1, the CDR3 gives the full variable domain: EAGVAQSPRYKIIEKRQSVAFWCNPISGHATLYWYQQILGQGPKLLIQFQNNGVVDDSQLPKDRFSAERLKGVDSTLKIQPAKLEDSAVYLCASSSRTGVYNEQFFGPGTRLTVL.

The J gene is TRBJ1-4, the V gene TRBV29-1; D gene ambiguous. Germline CDR1 reads SQVTM; CDR2 reads ANQGSEA. The ends were cut back, 4 bases at V and 0 bases at J, with 6 bases in the middle. This CDR3 contains 13 residues. CDR3: CSVGSATNEKLFF. Written as DNA, the CDR3 is TGCAGCGTTGGAAGCGCAACTAATGAAAAACTGTTTTTT.

The CDR3 is CASSANPDSLVATLEEQYF. In DNA form, the CDR3 reads TGTGCCAGCAGCGCGAACCCCGACTCCCTGGTAGCAACCCTAGAGGAGCAGTACTTC. The gene calls are TRBV9 and TRBJ2-7; D gene unclear. The V end was cut by 3 bases, the J end by 7 bases, with 32 bases between. Per the germline V gene, CDR1 is SGDLS and CDR2 is YYNGEE. The CDR3 is made up of 19 amino acids.

This chain uses TRBV12-3 or TRBV12-4 with TRBJ2-7; D ambiguous. V gave up 5 bases and J gave up 6 bases, with 11 bases separating them. This CDR3 spans 12 amino acids. The CDR3: CASSPTGPEQYF. The CDR3 nucleotides read TGTGCCAGCAGTCCGACGGGTCCCGAGCAGTACTTC.

The V and J genes are TRBV27 and TRBJ2-2; TRBD2 matches at 9 bases. Germline-derived CDR1 and CDR2 are MNHEY and SMNVEV (reference sequence). The CDR3 has 17 residues. Trimming removed 9 bases from V and 0 bases from J; junction bases left unmatched: 11. CDR3 loop: CASRPRGGDANTGELFF. The CDR3 nucleotides read TGTGCCAGTCGTCCCCGCGGGGGGGACGCGAACACCGGGGAGCTGTTTTTT.

The gene calls are TRBV30 and TRBJ2-1; TRBD2 matches 9 bases. This CDR3 has 17 residues. Germline V CDR1 and CDR2: GTSNPN, SVGIG (reference sequence). J gave up 2 bases and V 2 bases, and 10 bases lay outside the gene matches. This CDR3 is CAWSPPWASGAYNEQFF. The CDR3 DNA reads TGTGCCTGGAGTCCCCCGTGGGCTAGCGGGGCCTACAATGAGCAGTTCTTC.

This chain connects TRBV10-3 to TRBJ1-1; 10 bases map to TRBD1. J gave up 5 bases and V 11 bases, and 11 bases lay outside the gene matches. The CDR3 runs to 14 residues. Germline assignment: CDR1 ENHRY and CDR2 SYGVKD. In nucleotides, the CDR3 is TGTGCCTCTCGGGAGACAGGGGGCCGGACTGAAGCTTTCTTT. This codes for CASRETGGRTEAFF.